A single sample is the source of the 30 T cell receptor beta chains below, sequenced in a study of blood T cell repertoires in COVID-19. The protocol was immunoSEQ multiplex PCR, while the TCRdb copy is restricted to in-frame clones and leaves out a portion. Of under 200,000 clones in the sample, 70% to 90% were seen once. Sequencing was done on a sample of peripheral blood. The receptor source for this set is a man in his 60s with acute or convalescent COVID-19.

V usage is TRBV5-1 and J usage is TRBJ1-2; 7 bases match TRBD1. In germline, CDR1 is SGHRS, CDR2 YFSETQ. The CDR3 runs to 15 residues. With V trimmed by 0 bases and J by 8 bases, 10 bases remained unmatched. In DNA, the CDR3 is TGCGCCAGCAGCTTGGGACGGACAGGAGTCAAGGGCTACACCTTC. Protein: CASSLGRTGVKGYTF.

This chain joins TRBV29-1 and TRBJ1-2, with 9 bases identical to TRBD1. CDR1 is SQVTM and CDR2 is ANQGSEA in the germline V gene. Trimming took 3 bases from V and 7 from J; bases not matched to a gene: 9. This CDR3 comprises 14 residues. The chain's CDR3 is CSVDFGQGFGGYTF. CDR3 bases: TGCAGCGTTGATTTCGGACAGGGGTTTGGTGGCTACACCTTC.

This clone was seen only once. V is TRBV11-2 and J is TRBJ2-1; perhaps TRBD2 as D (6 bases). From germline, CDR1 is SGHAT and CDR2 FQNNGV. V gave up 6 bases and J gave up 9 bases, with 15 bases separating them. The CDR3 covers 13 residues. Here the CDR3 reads CASSPFAGSEQFF. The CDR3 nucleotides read TGTGCCAGCAGTCCCTTTGCGGGGAGTGAGCAGTTCTTC.

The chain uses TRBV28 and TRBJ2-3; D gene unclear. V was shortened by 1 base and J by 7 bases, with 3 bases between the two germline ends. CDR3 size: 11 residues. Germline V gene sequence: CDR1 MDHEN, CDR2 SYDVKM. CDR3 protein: CASSLSYTQYF. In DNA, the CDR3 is TGTGCCAGCAGTTTATCGTATACGCAGTATTTT.

The CDR3 DNA reads as TGTGCTAGTGGTTTGGCACACGGGACAGGGGGCGGAGGCTACACCTTC. Protein: CASGLAHGTGGGGYTF. This chain links TRBV12-5 with TRBJ1-2; 12 bases line up with TRBD1. Germline V gene sequence: CDR1 LGHNT, CDR2 FRNRAP. This CDR3 contains 16 residues. Trimming cost V 1 base and J 8 bases; bases outside gene matches: 8.

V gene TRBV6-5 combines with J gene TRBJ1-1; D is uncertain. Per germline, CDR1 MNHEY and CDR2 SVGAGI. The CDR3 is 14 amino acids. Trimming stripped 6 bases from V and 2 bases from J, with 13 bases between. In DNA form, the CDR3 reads TGTGCCAGCAGCCCCCGGGATTTTAACACTGAAGCTTTCTTT. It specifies CASSPRDFNTEAFF.

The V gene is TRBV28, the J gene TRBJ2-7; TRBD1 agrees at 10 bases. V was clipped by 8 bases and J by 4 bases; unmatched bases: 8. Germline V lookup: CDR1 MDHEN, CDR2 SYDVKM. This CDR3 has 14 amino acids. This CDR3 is CASERRDRGYEQYF. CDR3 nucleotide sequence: TGTGCCAGCGAGCGCCGGGACAGGGGTTACGAGCAGTACTTC.

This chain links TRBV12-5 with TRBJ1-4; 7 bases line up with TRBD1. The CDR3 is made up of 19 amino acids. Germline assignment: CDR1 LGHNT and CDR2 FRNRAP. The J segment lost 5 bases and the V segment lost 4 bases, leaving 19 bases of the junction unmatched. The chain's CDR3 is CASGSERGGPHRKNEKLFF. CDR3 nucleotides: TGTGCTAGTGGTTCCGAAAGAGGGGGCCCACACCGGAAAAATGAAAAACTGTTTTTT.

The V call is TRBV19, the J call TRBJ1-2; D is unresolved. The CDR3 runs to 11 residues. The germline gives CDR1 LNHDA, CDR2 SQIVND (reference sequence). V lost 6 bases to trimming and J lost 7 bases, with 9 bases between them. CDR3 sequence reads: CASREVAGYTF. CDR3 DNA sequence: TGTGCCAGTAGGGAGGTTGCTGGCTACACCTTC.

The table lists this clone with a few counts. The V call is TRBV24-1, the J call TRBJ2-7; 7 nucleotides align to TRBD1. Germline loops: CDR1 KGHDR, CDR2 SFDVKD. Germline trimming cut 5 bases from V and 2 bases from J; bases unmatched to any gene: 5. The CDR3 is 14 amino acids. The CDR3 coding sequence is TGTGCCACCAGTGGGACTGGGACAGCCTACGAGCAGTACTTC. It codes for CATSGTGTAYEQYF.

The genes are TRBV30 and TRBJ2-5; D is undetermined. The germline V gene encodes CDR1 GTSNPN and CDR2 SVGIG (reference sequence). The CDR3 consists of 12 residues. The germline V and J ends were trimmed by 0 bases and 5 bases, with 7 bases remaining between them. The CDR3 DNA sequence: TGTGCCTGGAGTGTATTCCCTGAGACCCAGTACTTC. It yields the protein CAWSVFPETQYF.

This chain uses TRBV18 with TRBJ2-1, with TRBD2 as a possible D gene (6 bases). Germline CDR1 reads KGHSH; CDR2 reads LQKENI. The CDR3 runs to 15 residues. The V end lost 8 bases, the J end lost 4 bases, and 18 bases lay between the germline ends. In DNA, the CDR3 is TGTGCCAGCACCGCGGGGATTTTAATATACAATGAGCAGTTCTTC. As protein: CASTAGILIYNEQFF.

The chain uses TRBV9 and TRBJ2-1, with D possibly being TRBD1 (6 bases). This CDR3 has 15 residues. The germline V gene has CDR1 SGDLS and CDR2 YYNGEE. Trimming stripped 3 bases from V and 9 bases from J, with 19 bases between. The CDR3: CASSEGDAQPTEQFF. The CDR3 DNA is TGTGCCAGCAGCGAGGGGGACGCCCAGCCCACTGAGCAGTTCTTC.

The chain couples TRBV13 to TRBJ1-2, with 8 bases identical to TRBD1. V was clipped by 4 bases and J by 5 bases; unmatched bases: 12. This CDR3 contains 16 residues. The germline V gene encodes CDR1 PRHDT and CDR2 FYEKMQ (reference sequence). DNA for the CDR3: TGTGCCAGCAGCTCCGGGATAGAGGACAGGGTTTATGGCTACACCTTC. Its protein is CASSSGIEDRVYGYTF.

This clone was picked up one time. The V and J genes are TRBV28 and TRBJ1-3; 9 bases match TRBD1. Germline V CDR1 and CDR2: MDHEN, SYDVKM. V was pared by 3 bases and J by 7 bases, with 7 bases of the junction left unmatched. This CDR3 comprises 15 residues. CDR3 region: CASSFTGGISNTIYF. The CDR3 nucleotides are TGTGCCAGCAGTTTTACAGGGGGCATTTCGAACACCATATATTTT.

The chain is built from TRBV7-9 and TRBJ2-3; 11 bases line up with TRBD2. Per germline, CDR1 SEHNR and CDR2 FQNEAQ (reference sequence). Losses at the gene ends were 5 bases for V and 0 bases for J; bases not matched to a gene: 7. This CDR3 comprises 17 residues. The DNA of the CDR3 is TGTGCCAGCAGCGCCGGCGGACTAGCGGGCAGCACAGATACGCAGTATTTT. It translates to CASSAGGLAGSTDTQYF.

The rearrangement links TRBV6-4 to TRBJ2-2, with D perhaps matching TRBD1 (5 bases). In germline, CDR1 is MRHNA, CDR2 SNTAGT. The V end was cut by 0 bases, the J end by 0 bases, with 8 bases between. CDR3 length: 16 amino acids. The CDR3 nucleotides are TGTGCCAGCAGTGACTCGGGGCGGTCGAACACCGGGGAGCTGTTTTTT. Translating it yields CASSDSGRSNTGELFF.

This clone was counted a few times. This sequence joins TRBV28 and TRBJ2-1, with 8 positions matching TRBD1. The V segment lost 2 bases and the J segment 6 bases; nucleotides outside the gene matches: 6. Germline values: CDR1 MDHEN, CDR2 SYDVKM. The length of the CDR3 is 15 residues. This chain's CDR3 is CASSLTGGRINEQFF. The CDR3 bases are TGTGCCAGCAGTTTAACAGGGGGGAGGATCAATGAGCAGTTCTTC.

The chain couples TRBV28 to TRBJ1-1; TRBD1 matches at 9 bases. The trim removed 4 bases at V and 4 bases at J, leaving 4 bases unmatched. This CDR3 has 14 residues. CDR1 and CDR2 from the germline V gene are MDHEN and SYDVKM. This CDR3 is CASSSTGGGTEAFF. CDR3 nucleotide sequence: TGTGCCAGCAGTTCGACAGGGGGAGGCACTGAAGCTTTCTTT.

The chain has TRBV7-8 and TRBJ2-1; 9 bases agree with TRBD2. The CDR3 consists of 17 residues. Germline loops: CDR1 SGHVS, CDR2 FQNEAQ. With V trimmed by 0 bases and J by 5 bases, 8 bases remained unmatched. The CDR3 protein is CASSLAPWRLADNEQFF. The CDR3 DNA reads TGTGCCAGCAGCTTAGCACCATGGAGACTAGCGGACAATGAGCAGTTCTTC. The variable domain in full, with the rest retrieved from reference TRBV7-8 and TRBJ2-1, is GAGVSQSPRYKVAKRGQDVALRCDPISGHVSLFWYQQALGQGPEFLTYFQNEAQLDKSGLPSDRFFAERPEGSVSTLKIQRTQQEDSAVYLCASSLAPWRLADNEQFFGPGTRLTVL.

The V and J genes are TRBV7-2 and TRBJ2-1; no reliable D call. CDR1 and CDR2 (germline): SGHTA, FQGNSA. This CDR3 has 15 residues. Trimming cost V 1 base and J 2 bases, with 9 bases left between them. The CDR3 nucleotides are TGTGCCAGCAGCTTAGTCCGGTCCCCCTACAATGAGCAGTTCTTC. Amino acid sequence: CASSLVRSPYNEQFF.

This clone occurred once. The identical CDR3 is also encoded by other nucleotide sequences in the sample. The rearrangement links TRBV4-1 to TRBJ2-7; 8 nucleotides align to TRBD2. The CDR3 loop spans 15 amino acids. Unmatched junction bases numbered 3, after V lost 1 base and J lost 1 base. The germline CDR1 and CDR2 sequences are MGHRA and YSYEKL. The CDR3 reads CASSQASGPSYEQYF. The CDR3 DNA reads TGCGCCAGCAGCCAAGCTAGCGGGCCTTCCTACGAGCAGTACTTC.

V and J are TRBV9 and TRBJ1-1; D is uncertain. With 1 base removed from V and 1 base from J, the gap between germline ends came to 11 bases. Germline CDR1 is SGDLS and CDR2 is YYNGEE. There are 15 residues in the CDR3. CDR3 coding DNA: TGTGCCAGCAGCGTATTCCCCACATCGAACACTGAAGCTTTCTTT. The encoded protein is CASSVFPTSNTEAFF.

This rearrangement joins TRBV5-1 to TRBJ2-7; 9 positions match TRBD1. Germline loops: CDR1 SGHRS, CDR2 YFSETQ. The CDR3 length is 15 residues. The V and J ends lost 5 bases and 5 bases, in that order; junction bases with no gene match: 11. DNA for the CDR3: TGCGCCAGCAGTTCCCTACAGGGGGCCAGGAACGAGCAGTACTTC. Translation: CASSSLQGARNEQYF. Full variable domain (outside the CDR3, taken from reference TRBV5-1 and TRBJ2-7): KAGVTQTPRYLIKTRGQQVTLSCSPISGHRSVSWYQQTPGQGLQFLFEYFSETQRNKGNFPGRFSGRQFSNSRSEMNVSTLELGDSALYLCASSSLQGARNEQYFGPGTRLTVT.

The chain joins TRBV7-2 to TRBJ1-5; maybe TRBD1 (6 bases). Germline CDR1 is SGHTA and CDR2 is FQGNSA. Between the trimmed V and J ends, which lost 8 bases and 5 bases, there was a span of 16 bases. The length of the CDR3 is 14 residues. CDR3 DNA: TGTGCCAGCTCCGGGGGGCAGATTTATCAGCCCCAGCATTTT. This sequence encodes CASSGGQIYQPQHF.

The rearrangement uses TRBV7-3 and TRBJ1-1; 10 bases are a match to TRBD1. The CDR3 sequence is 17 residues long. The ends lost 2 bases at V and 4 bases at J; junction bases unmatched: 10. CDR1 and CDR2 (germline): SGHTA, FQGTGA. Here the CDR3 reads CASSLVPGQGLATEAFF. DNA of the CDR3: TGTGCCAGCAGCTTAGTCCCGGGACAGGGGTTGGCCACTGAAGCTTTCTTT.

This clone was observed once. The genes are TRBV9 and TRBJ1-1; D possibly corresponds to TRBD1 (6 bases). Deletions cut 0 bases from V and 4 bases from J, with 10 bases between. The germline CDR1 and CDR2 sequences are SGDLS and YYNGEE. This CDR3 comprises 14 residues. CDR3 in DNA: TGTGCCAGCAGCGTAGAACAGGGCGGCACTGAAGCTTTCTTT. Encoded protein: CASSVEQGGTEAFF.

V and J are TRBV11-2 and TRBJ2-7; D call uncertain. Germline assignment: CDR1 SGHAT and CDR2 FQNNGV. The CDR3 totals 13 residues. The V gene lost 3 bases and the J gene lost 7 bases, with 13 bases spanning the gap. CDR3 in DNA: TGTGCCAGCAGCTTTTCTCCCTTTTTTGAGCAGTACTTC. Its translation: CASSFSPFFEQYF. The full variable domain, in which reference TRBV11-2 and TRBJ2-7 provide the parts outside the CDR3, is EAGVAQSPRYKIIEKRQSVAFWCNPISGHATLYWYQQILGQGPKLLIQFQNNGVVDDSQLPKDRFSAERLKGVDSTLKIQPAKLEDSAVYLCASSFSPFFEQYFGPGTRLTVT.

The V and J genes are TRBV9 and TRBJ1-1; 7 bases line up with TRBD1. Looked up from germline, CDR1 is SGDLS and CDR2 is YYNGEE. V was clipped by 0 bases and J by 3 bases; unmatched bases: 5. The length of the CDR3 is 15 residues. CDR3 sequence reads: CASSVGGRGDTEAFF. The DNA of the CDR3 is TGTGCCAGCAGCGTAGGTGGCAGGGGGGACACTGAAGCTTTCTTT. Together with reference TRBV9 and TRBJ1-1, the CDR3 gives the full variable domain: DSGVTQTPKHLITATGQRVTLRCSPRSGDLSVYWYQQSLDQGLQFLIQYYNGEERAKGNILERFSAQQFPDLHSELNLSSLELGDSALYFCASSVGGRGDTEAFFGQGTRLTVV.

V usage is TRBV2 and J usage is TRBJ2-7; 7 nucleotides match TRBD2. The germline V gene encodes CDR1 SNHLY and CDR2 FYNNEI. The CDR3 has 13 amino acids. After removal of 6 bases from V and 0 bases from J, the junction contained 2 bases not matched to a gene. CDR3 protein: CASRREPSYEQYF. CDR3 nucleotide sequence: TGTGCCAGCAGGCGGGAGCCCTCCTACGAGCAGTACTTC.